These 22 T cell receptor beta chains came from one sample sequenced in a study of pediatric ulcerative colitis. One to two pinch biopsies were taken from the rectum during colonoscopy. Some clones are missing from TCRdb's copy, which holds only in-frame ones; the method was immunoSEQ multiplex PCR. In the table there are around 36,000 clones, approximately 78% of which are singletons. Sequences were obtained from gut tissue. The receptors come from a boy aged 5-17 years with mild ulcerative colitis.

This chain links TRBV19 with TRBJ2-6; D might be TRBD1 or TRBD2, each matching 6 bases. The CDR3 is made up of 15 amino acids. From germline, CDR1 is LNHDA and CDR2 SQIVND (reference sequence). Trimming cost V 7 bases and J 2 bases, with 12 bases left between them. CDR3 in DNA: TGTGCCAGTAAGTCGGGGGCCGCTGGGGCCAACGTCCTGACTTTC. This gives the protein CASKSGAAGANVLTF.

The chain recombines TRBV9 with TRBJ2-1, with 14 positions matching TRBD2. Germline trimming cut 3 bases from V and 3 bases from J; bases unmatched to any gene: 2. Germline loops: CDR1 SGDLS, CDR2 YYNGEE. This CDR3 is 16 amino acids long. The CDR3 spells CASSEGLAGGYNEQFF. In DNA, the CDR3 is TGTGCCAGCAGCGAAGGACTAGCGGGGGGCTACAATGAGCAGTTCTTC.

This clone has more than one count but fewer than ten. This chain joins TRBV5-1 and TRBJ1-4; D possibly corresponds to TRBD1 (5 bases). The V end was cut by 3 bases, the J end by 4 bases, with 10 bases between. Per germline, CDR1 SGHRS and CDR2 YFSETQ. This CDR3 has 14 residues. This CDR3 is CASSSGRFNEKLFF. The CDR3 bases are TGCGCCAGCAGCTCGGGACGGTTTAATGAAAAACTGTTTTTT. The full variable domain, its missing parts supplied by reference TRBV5-1 and TRBJ1-4, is KAGVTQTPRYLIKTRGQQVTLSCSPISGHRSVSWYQQTPGQGLQFLFEYFSETQRNKGNFPGRFSGRQFSNSRSEMNVSTLELGDSALYLCASSSGRFNEKLFFGSGTQLSVL.

The chain uses TRBV29-1 and TRBJ1-1, with D unclear. The V end was cut by 4 bases, the J end by 3 bases, with 12 bases between. CDR3 length: 13 amino acids. CDR1 and CDR2 from the germline V gene are SQVTM and ANQGSEA. The CDR3 region is CSVVGRMDTEAFF. Here the CDR3 DNA reads TGCAGCGTTGTGGGGAGAATGGACACTGAAGCTTTCTTT.

The chain recombines TRBV11-2 with TRBJ1-2; D is possibly TRBD1 (6 bases). Deletions cut 6 bases from V and 3 bases from J, with 20 bases between. The CDR3 is 16 amino acids. The germline V gene encodes CDR1 SGHAT and CDR2 FQNNGV. Written as DNA, the CDR3 is TGTGCCAGCAGACGATTCACTGGAACAGGGCACTATGGCTACACCTTC. It is translated as CASRRFTGTGHYGYTF.

V gene TRBV6-6 combines with J gene TRBJ1-2; D is undetermined. Deletions cut 8 bases from V and 4 bases from J, with 17 bases between. Germline CDR1 and CDR2: MNHNY and SVGAGI (reference sequence). The CDR3 runs 14 residues. The CDR3 coding sequence is TGTGCCAGCCTAACCCCCGGACCATTCTATGGCTACACCTTC. The encoded protein is CASLTPGPFYGYTF.

This chain joins TRBV30 and TRBJ1-1; a possible D gene is TRBD1 (5 bases). The CDR3 spans 13 residues. Trimming removed 1 base from V and 1 base from J, with 7 bases in between. Germline CDR1 reads GTSNPN; CDR2 reads SVGIG (reference sequence). The CDR3 protein is CAWSGGGNTEAFF. CDR3 sequence (DNA): TGTGCCTGGAGTGGGGGGGGGAACACTGAAGCTTTCTTT. The entire variable domain, with the rest obtained from reference TRBV30 and TRBJ1-1, is as follows: SQTIHQWPATLVQPVGSPLSLECTVEGTSNPNLYWYRQAAGRGLQLLFYSVGIGQISSEVPQNLSASRPQDRQFILSSKKLLLSDSGFYLCAWSGGGNTEAFFGQGTRLTVV.

The J gene is TRBJ1-2, the V gene TRBV13, with 8 bases aligning to TRBD1. Trimming cost V 3 bases and J 3 bases; bases outside gene matches: 6. This CDR3 comprises 15 residues. Germline CDR1 is PRHDT and CDR2 is FYEKMQ (reference sequence). CDR3 sequence: CASSLVTGEDYGYTF. Written as DNA, the CDR3 is TGTGCCAGCAGCTTGGTGACAGGGGAGGACTATGGCTACACCTTC.

The V call is TRBV4-2, the J call TRBJ2-1; TRBD1 or TRBD2 may be the D gene (7 bases each). Trimming pared 1 base from V and 7 bases from J, leaving 14 bases between. CDR3 length: 15 amino acids. From germline, CDR1 is LGHNA and CDR2 YNFKEQ. DNA of the CDR3: TGTGCCAGCAGCCAAGGGCAGGGGGGGAGTAATGAGCAGTTCTTC. It translates to CASSQGQGGSNEQFF.

The count of this clone is one. This chain connects TRBV6-5 to TRBJ1-1; D is possibly TRBD1 (5 bases). The CDR3 loop spans 12 amino acids. Germline V gene data show CDR1 as MNHEY and CDR2 as SVGAGI. V lost 6 bases, J lost 4 bases, and 9 bases lay in between. This CDR3 is CASRRDATEAFF. CDR3 in DNA: TGTGCCAGCAGGAGGGACGCCACTGAAGCTTTCTTT.

The chain is built from TRBV29-1 and TRBJ1-2, with 11 bases fitting TRBD1. Germline lookup yields CDR1 SQVTM and CDR2 ANQGSEA. V lost 6 bases, J lost 4 bases, and 4 bases stayed unmatched. CDR3 length: 13 residues. CDR3: CSVGTGGPYGYTF. In DNA, the CDR3 is TGCAGCGTAGGGACAGGGGGACCCTATGGCTACACCTTC.

In this sample, this clone turned up once. The CDR3 protein is CASSLNRLAGETQYF. The CDR3, as DNA: TGTGCCAGCAGCTTAAACCGACTAGCGGGAGAGACCCAGTACTTC. The chain links TRBV7-6 to TRBJ2-5; the match to TRBD2 covers 10 bases. In germline, CDR1 is SGHVS, CDR2 FNYEAQ. This CDR3 spans 15 amino acids. V was pared by 2 bases and J by 4 bases, with 4 bases of the junction left unmatched.

The chain uses TRBV5-1 and TRBJ2-7; either TRBD1 or TRBD2 may fit D (5 bases each). Looked up from germline, CDR1 is SGHRS and CDR2 is YFSETQ. With 0 bases removed from V and 5 bases from J, the gap between germline ends came to 15 bases. The CDR3 is 15 residues long. The CDR3 here is CASSLDGGPLNEQYF. The CDR3 DNA sequence: TGCGCCAGCAGCTTGGATGGGGGTCCCTTGAACGAGCAGTACTTC.

This chain uses TRBV5-1 with TRBJ2-7, with 8 bases fitting TRBD1. Trimming cost V 3 bases and J 2 bases; bases outside gene matches: 10. Germline V gene sequence: CDR1 SGHRS, CDR2 YFSETQ. The CDR3 extends over 16 amino acids. This CDR3 reads CASSSAAGTGTYEQYF. CDR3 DNA: TGCGCCAGCAGCTCCGCGGCCGGGACAGGAACCTACGAGCAGTACTTC.

The rearrangement links TRBV11-2 to TRBJ2-2; D not certain. Germline CDR1 and CDR2: SGHAT and FQNNGV. There are 16 residues in the CDR3. The V and J ends lost 1 base and 0 bases respectively, with 9 bases between them. The CDR3 is CASSLGVNTNTGELFF. In DNA, the CDR3 is TGTGCCAGCAGCTTAGGTGTGAATACGAACACCGGGGAGCTGTTTTTT.

The gene calls are TRBV19 and TRBJ1-2, with unresolved D. Germline V CDR1 and CDR2: LNHDA, SQIVND (reference sequence). Trimming shortened V by 5 bases and J by 4 bases, and 5 bases separated the two germline ends. This CDR3 region has 11 residues. The CDR3 loop is CASSYFYGYTF. For the CDR3, the DNA is TGTGCCAGTAGTTACTTCTATGGCTACACCTTC.

This clone was picked up a small number of times. The chain joins TRBV19 to TRBJ1-5; no definite D call. V lost 7 bases and J lost 0, with 10 bases in between. This CDR3 is 14 amino acids long. The germline gives CDR1 LNHDA, CDR2 SQIVND (reference sequence). The CDR3 region is CASKKDYSNQPQHF. CDR3 nucleotide sequence: TGTGCCAGTAAAAAAGATTATAGCAATCAGCCCCAGCATTTT.

V and J are TRBV4-2 and TRBJ2-2; 10 positions agree with TRBD2. This CDR3 has 16 residues. Unmatched junction bases numbered 4, after V lost 2 bases and J lost 4 bases. Germline CDR1 LGHNA, CDR2 YNFKEQ. CDR3 nucleotide sequence: TGTGCCAGCAGCCAACAATTAGCGGGGGGCACCGGGGAGCTGTTTTTT. Translating gives CASSQQLAGGTGELFF.

The table lists this clone with a few counts. This chain links TRBV7-9 with TRBJ1-2; tentatively, D is TRBD1 (6 bases). The germline V gene encodes CDR1 SEHNR and CDR2 FQNEAQ (reference sequence). The CDR3 covers 15 residues. Trimming pared 4 bases from V and 5 bases from J, leaving 17 bases between. The CDR3 nucleotides are TGTGCCAGCAGCTACCCACAAAGGGGGGAATATGGCTACACCTTC. As protein: CASSYPQRGEYGYTF. The complete variable domain, with remaining parts taken from reference TRBV7-9 and TRBJ1-2, reads DTGVSQNPRHKITKRGQNVTFRCDPISEHNRLYWYRQTLGQGPEFLTYFQNEAQLEKSRLLSDRFSAERPKGSFSTLEIQRTEQGDSAMYLCASSYPQRGEYGYTFGSGTRLTVV.

V usage is TRBV4-1 and J usage is TRBJ2-6; D gene uncertain. The length of the CDR3 is 17 residues. The V end lost 5 bases, the J end lost 1 base, and 15 bases lay between the germline ends. Germline CDR1 reads MGHRA; CDR2 reads YSYEKL. Here the CDR3 reads CASSLVYWWSGANVLTF. In DNA, the CDR3 is TGCGCCAGCAGCTTAGTCTATTGGTGGTCTGGGGCCAACGTCCTGACTTTC.

The V and J genes are TRBV5-8 and TRBJ1-5; weak D call: TRBD1 (6 bases). CDR1 is SGHTS, CDR2 YDEGEE, per germline. The V and J ends lost 4 bases and 5 bases respectively, with 13 bases between them. CDR3 length: 14 residues. The CDR3 is CASSHQGMDQPQHF. The CDR3, as DNA: TGTGCCAGCAGCCATCAGGGGATGGATCAGCCCCAGCATTTT.

J is TRBJ2-5 and V is TRBV4-2; the D gene is possibly TRBD2 (7 bases). Germline V gives CDR1 LGHNA, CDR2 YNFKEQ. The CDR3 has 16 residues. V lost 0 bases and J lost 2, with 13 bases in between. CDR3 in DNA: TGTGCCAGCAGCCAAGATTGGAGGGGGGGTCAAGAGACCCAGTACTTC. Translating it yields CASSQDWRGGQETQYF.